This entry is about one TCR beta chain. Its antigen is unidentified. These data are taken from a study of vaccination and CD4 T cells after COVID-19. About the study: Overlapping spike peptides from SARS-CoV-2, HCoV-NL63, HCoV-OC43 and HCoV-229E served to stimulate the cells.

Time point: late sampling 161 to 241 days after vaccination in a few convalescent patients. The treatment was: 10-day PBMC culture with coronavirus spike peptide pools or control peptides (ViraFEST assay). The positive PCR dates, which preceded the US Alpha, Beta and Delta variants, fell between March and December 2020. The CDR3 totals 13 residues. V lost 3 bases to trimming and J lost 6 bases, with 10 bases between them. Germline V gives CDR1 MDHEN, CDR2 SYDVKM. Sequencing of DNA taken from cultured CD4+ T cells relied on the Oncomine TCR Beta short-read assay. TCRdb redid the calling of the PCR reads with MiXCR, one entry per CDR3 protein. This sample has about 24,000 distinct CDR3 sequences, with 35% to 55% found just once.

J is TRBJ2-3 and V is TRBV28; no firm D call. This specimen consisted of CD4+ T cells from blood, cultured in vitro, obtained about 7 months after SARS-CoV-2 vaccination. This TCR was sampled from a human donor who had recovered from COVID-19. As DNA, the CDR3 is TGTGCCAGCAGTTTGTCCAGCTCGGATACGCAGTATTTT. It yields the protein CASSLSSSDTQYF.